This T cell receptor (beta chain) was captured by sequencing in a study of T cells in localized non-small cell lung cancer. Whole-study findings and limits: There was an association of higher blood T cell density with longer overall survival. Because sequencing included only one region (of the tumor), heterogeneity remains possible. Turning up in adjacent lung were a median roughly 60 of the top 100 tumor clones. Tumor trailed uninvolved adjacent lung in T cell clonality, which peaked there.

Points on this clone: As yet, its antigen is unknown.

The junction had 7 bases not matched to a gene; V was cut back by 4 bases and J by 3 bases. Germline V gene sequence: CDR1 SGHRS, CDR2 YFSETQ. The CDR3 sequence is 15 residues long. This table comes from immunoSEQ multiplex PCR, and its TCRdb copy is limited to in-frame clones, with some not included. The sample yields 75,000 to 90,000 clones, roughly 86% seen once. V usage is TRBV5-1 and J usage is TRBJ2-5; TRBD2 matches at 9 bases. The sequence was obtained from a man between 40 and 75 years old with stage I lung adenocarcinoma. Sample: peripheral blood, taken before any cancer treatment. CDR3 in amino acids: CASSTYLAGKETQYF. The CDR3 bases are TGCGCCAGCAGCACGTATCTAGCGGGGAAAGAGACCCAGTACTTC.